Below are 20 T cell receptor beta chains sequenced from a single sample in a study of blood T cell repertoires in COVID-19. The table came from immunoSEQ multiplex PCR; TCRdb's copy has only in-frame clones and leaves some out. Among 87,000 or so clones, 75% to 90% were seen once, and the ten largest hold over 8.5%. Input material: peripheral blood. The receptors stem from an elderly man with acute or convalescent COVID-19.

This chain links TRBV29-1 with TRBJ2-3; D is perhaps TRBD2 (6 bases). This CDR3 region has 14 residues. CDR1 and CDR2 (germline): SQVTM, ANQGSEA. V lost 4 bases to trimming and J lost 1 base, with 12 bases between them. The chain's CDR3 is CSVGAGAGTDTQYF. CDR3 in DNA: TGCAGCGTTGGAGCGGGCGCAGGCACAGATACGCAGTATTTT.

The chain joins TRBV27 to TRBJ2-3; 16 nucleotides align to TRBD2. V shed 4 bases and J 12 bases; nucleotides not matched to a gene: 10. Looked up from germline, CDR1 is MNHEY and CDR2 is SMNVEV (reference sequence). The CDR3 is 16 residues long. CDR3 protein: CASSSGTSGREGSQYF. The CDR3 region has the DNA TGTGCCAGCAGTTCCGGGACTAGCGGGAGGGAGGGATCCCAGTATTTT.

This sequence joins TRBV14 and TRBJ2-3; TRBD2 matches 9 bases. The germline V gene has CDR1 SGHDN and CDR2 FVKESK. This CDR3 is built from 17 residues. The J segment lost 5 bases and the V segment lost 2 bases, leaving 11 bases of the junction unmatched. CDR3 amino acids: CASSQIGTSRHKDTQYF. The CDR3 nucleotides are TGTGCCAGCAGCCAAATAGGGACTAGCAGGCATAAAGATACGCAGTATTTT.

The CDR3 loop reads CASSFLAGTDTQYF. The CDR3 bases are TGTGCCAGCAGCTTTTTGGCGGGCACAGATACGCAGTATTTT. The rearrangement joins TRBV7-3 to TRBJ2-3; D call uncertain. Trimming left V 3 bases short and J 1 base short, with 8 bases between. The germline gives CDR1 SGHTA, CDR2 FQGTGA. This CDR3 spans 14 amino acids.

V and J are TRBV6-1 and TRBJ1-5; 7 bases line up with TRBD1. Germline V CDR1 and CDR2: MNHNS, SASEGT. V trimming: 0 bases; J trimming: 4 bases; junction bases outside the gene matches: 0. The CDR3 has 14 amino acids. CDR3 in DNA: TGTGCCAGCAGTGAAGCGACAGGGAATCAGCCCCAGCATTTT. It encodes CASSEATGNQPQHF.

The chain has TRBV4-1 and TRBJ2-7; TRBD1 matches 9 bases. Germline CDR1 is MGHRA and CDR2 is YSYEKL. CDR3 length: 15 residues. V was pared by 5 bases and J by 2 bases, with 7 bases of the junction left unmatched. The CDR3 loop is CASSMGQGVTYEQYF. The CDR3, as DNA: TGCGCCAGCAGCATGGGACAGGGCGTCACCTACGAGCAGTACTTC.

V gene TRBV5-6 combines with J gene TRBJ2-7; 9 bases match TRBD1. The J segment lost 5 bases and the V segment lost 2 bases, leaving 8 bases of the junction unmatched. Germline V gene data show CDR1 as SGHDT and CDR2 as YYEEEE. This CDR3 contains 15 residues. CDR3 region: CASSFWGTGSNEQYF. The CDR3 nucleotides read TGTGCCAGCAGCTTTTGGGGGACAGGGTCCAACGAGCAGTACTTC.

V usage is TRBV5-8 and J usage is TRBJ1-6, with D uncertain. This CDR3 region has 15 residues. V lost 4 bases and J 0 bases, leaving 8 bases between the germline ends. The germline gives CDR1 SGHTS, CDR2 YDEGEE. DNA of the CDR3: TGTGCCAGCAGCCGAGGCAGCTCCTATAATTCACCCCTCCACTTT. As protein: CASSRGSSYNSPLHF.

CDR3 loop: CASSQTSGNTEAFF. DNA for the CDR3: TGTGCCAGCAGCCAAACTTCGGGGAACACTGAAGCTTTCTTT. The chain is built from TRBV3-1 (or the pseudogene TRBV3-2) and TRBJ1-1, with D unresolved. Germline CDR1 reads LGHDT; CDR2 reads YNNKEL (reference sequence). There are 14 residues in the CDR3. V was shortened by 2 bases and J by 1 base, with 8 bases between the two germline ends.

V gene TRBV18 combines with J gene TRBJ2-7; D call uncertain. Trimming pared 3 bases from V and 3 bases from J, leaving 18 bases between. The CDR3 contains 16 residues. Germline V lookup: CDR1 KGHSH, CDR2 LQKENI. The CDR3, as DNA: TGTGCCAGCTCACCGCTACCCCCCGGGTTAAACTACGAGCAGTACTTC. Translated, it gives CASSPLPPGLNYEQYF. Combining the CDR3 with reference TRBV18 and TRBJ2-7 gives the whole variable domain NAGVMQNPRHLVRRRGQEARLRCSPMKGHSHVYWYRQLPEEGLKFMVYLQKENIIDESGMPKERFSAEFPKEGPSILRIQQVVRGDSAAYFCASSPLPPGLNYEQYFGPGTRLTVT.

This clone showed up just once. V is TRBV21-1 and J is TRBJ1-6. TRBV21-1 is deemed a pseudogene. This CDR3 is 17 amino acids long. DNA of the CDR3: TGTGCCAGCAGCCCCCGACTGGGAGGCTCCTATAATTCACCCCTCCACTTT. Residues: CASSPRLGGSYNSPLHF.

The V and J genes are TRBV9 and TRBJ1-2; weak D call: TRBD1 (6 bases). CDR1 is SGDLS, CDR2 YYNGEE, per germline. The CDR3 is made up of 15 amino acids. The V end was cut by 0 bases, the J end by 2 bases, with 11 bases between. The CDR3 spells CASSVVGTGNYGYTF. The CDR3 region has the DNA TGTGCCAGCAGCGTAGTAGGAACAGGGAACTATGGCTACACCTTC.

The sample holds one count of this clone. CDR3 loop: CASSPPSSHEQYF. CDR3 in DNA: TGTGCCAGCTCACCACCTTCCAGTCACGAGCAGTACTTC. V is TRBV18 and J is TRBJ2-7, with unresolved D. The V gene lost 0 bases and the J gene lost 5 bases, with 8 bases spanning the gap. Germline CDR1 and CDR2: KGHSH and LQKENI. This CDR3 has 13 residues.

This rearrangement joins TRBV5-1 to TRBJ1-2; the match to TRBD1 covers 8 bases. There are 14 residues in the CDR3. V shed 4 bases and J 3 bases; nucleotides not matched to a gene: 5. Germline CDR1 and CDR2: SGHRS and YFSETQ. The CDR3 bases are TGCGCCAGCAGCCCTGGACAGGGAGACTATGGCTACACCTTC. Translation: CASSPGQGDYGYTF.

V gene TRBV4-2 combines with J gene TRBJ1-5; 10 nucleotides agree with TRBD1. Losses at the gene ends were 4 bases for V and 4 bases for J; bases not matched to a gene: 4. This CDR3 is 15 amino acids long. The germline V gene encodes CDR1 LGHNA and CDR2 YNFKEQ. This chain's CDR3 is CASSRDRGSNQPQHF. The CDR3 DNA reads TGTGCCAGCAGCCGGGACAGGGGTTCAAATCAGCCCCAGCATTTT.

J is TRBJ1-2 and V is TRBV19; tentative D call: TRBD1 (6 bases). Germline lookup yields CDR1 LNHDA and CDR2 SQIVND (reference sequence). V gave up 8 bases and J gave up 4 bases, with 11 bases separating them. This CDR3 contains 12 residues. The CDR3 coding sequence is TGTGCCAGTTTCGTAGGGGGCTATGGCTACACCTTC. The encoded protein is CASFVGGYGYTF. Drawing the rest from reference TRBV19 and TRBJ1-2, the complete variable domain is DGGITQSPKYLFRKEGQNVTLSCEQNLNHDAMYWYRQDPGQGLRLIYYSQIVNDFQKGDIAEGYSVSREKKESFPLTVTSAQKNPTAFYLCASFVGGYGYTFGSGTRLTVV.

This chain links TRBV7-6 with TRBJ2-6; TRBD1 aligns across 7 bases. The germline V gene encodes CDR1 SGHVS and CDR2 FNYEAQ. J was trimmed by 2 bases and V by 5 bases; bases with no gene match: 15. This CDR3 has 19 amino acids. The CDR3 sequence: CASSPQRQGVSTGANVLTF. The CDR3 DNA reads TGTGCCAGCAGCCCACAGAGACAGGGAGTATCGACTGGGGCCAACGTCCTGACTTTC.

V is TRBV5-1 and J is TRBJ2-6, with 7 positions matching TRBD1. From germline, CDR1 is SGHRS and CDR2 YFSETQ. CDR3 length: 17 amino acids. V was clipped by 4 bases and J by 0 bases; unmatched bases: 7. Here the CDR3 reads CASSKGQSSSGANVLTF. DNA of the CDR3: TGCGCCAGCAGCAAGGGACAGTCGAGCTCTGGGGCCAACGTCCTGACTTTC.

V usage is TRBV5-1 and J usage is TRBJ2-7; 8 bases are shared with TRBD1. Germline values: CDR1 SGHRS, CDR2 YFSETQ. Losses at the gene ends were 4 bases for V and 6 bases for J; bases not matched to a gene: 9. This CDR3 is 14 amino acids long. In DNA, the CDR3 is TGCGCCAGCAGCCCCTCGGACAGGGTGGGCGAGCAGTACTTC. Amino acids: CASSPSDRVGEQYF.

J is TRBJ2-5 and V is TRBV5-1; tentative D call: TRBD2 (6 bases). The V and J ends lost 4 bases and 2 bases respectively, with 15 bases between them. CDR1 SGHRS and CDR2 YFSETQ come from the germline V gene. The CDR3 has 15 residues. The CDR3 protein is CASSPNPTSQETQYF. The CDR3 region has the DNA TGCGCCAGCAGCCCGAACCCGACTAGTCAAGAGACCCAGTACTTC.